Each of the 13 T cell receptor beta chains below was sequenced from the same sample in a study of neoadjuvant nivolumab and ipilimumab in lung cancer. Assay: immunoSEQ multiplex PCR; the TCRdb copy retains only in-frame clones and omits some. Of over 7,000 clones listed, roughly 80% are singletons. The input for sequencing was adjacent normal lung tissue, taken after neoadjuvant nivolumab, alone or with ipilimumab, at or shortly before surgery. These receptors were obtained from an adult with non-small cell lung cancer.

The chain links TRBV6-6 to TRBJ1-1; D unresolved. The CDR3 is made up of 14 amino acids. Trimming took 0 bases from V and 1 from J, leaving 6 bases between them. Germline loops: CDR1 MNHNY, CDR2 SVGAGI (reference sequence). The chain's CDR3 is CASSYSRKNTEAFF. The CDR3, as DNA: TGTGCCAGCAGTTACTCACGGAAGAACACTGAAGCTTTCTTT.

This clone was counted only a few times. The V and J genes are TRBV5-6 and TRBJ2-5; perhaps TRBD2 as D (5 bases). The CDR3 has 15 residues. With 2 bases removed from V and 0 bases from J, the gap between germline ends came to 11 bases. Germline-derived CDR1 and CDR2 are SGHDT and YYEEEE. The CDR3 sequence: CASSFWGVNQETQYF. The CDR3, as DNA: TGTGCCAGCAGCTTCTGGGGAGTGAACCAAGAGACCCAGTACTTC.

The rearrangement links TRBV7-3 to TRBJ2-6; D is perhaps TRBD1 (6 bases). V was shortened by 4 bases and J by 10 bases, with 14 bases between the two germline ends. From germline, CDR1 is SGHTA and CDR2 FQGTGA. CDR3 length equals 14 residues. In nucleotides, the CDR3 is TGTGCCAGCAGCTCCTACAGGGAAGGGAACGTCCTGACTTTC. Its translation: CASSSYREGNVLTF. The variable domain in full, with the rest retrieved from reference TRBV7-3 and TRBJ2-6, is GAGVSQTPSNKVTEKGKYVELRCDPISGHTALYWYRQSLGQGPEFLIYFQGTGAADDSGLPNDRFFAVRPEGSVSTLKIQRTERGDSAVYLCASSSYREGNVLTFGAGSRLTVL.

This clone was observed a few times. The chain recombines TRBV5-1 with TRBJ2-7; the match to TRBD2 covers 12 bases. The ends lost 0 bases at V and 7 bases at J; junction bases unmatched: 2. The CDR3 loop spans 14 amino acids. The V gene's germline CDR1 is SGHRS and CDR2 YFSETQ. The CDR3 loop is CASSLELAGGEQYF. CDR3 bases: TGCGCCAGCAGCTTGGAACTAGCGGGGGGTGAGCAGTACTTC.

The chain combines TRBV18 with TRBJ2-7; TRBD1 or TRBD2 may be the D gene (5 bases each). V was shortened by 2 bases and J by 5 bases, with 13 bases between the two germline ends. Germline V CDR1 and CDR2: KGHSH, LQKENI. This CDR3 spans 14 amino acids. The CDR3 reads CASSPVLQGDEQYF. The CDR3 nucleotides read TGTGCCAGCTCACCAGTACTTCAGGGAGACGAGCAGTACTTC.

J is TRBJ1-1 and V is TRBV7-9; the D is unclear. Trimming took off 11 bases at V and 5 bases at J, with 18 bases between the two ends. There are 13 residues in the CDR3. Germline values: CDR1 SEHNR, CDR2 FQNEAQ (reference sequence). The CDR3 sequence is CAGVVGEGTEAFF. CDR3 DNA: TGTGCCGGCGTTGTGGGAGAAGGAACTGAAGCTTTCTTT.

V and J are TRBV5-6 and TRBJ1-5; D not resolved. This CDR3 spans 15 amino acids. Germline V gene data show CDR1 as SGHDT and CDR2 as YYEEEE. With 0 bases removed from V and 6 bases from J, the gap between germline ends came to 13 bases. CDR3 DNA: TGTGCCAGCAGCTTGGCCGCGGCAGTTATTCAGCCCCAGCATTTT. It translates to CASSLAAAVIQPQHF.

V and J are TRBV14 and TRBJ1-1; 8 nucleotides line up with TRBD1. Germline CDR1 SGHDN, CDR2 FVKESK. The CDR3 consists of 14 residues. V shed 7 bases, J shed 7 bases, and the junction held 11 bases outside the gene matches. The CDR3 is CASTPTRQGNEAFF. In nucleotides, the CDR3 is TGTGCCAGCACCCCAACCCGACAGGGGAATGAAGCTTTCTTT.

This chain connects TRBV9 to TRBJ2-7; 10 bases are shared with TRBD1. This CDR3 has 15 residues. The germline V gene has CDR1 SGDLS and CDR2 YYNGEE. The ends lost 3 bases at V and 3 bases at J; junction bases unmatched: 6. CDR3 sequence: CASSARGQGIYEQYF. In DNA form, the CDR3 reads TGTGCCAGCAGCGCCCGGGGACAGGGGATCTACGAGCAGTACTTC.

This chain uses TRBV6-1 with TRBJ2-5, with D uncertain. The CDR3 contains 14 residues. With 7 bases removed from V and 2 bases from J, the gap between germline ends came to 14 bases. Germline V gives CDR1 MNHNS, CDR2 SASEGT. CDR3 region: CASIEDHSQETQYF. In DNA form, the CDR3 reads TGTGCCAGCATTGAGGACCATTCTCAAGAGACCCAGTACTTC.

The rearrangement joins TRBV7-9 to TRBJ1-2, with TRBD1 matching 8 bases. The CDR3 runs 13 residues. V lost 5 bases to trimming and J lost 7 bases; unmatched junction nucleotides: 6. Looked up from germline, CDR1 is SEHNR and CDR2 is FQNEAQ (reference sequence). CDR3 region: CASSPTGEGGYTF. The CDR3 nucleotides read TGTGCCAGCAGCCCGACAGGGGAGGGTGGCTACACCTTC.

The rearrangement uses TRBV7-3 and TRBJ2-1, with D unclear. V lost 0 bases, J lost 4 bases, and 4 bases lay in between. There are 13 residues in the CDR3. From germline, CDR1 is SGHTA and CDR2 FQGTGA. CDR3 region: CASSLTSYNEQFF. The CDR3 region has the DNA TGTGCCAGCAGCTTAACCAGTTACAATGAGCAGTTCTTC. Filled out from reference TRBV7-3 and TRBJ2-1, the complete variable domain reads GAGVSQTPSNKVTEKGKYVELRCDPISGHTALYWYRQSLGQGPEFLIYFQGTGAADDSGLPNDRFFAVRPEGSVSTLKIQRTERGDSAVYLCASSLTSYNEQFFGPGTRLTVL.

V and J are TRBV11-2 and TRBJ2-7; D not resolved. The CDR3 length is 13 residues. In germline, CDR1 is SGHAT, CDR2 FQNNGV. V dropped 2 bases and J dropped 5 bases, with 10 bases sitting between them. DNA for the CDR3: TGTGCCAGCAGCTTAATAGGCGCGAACGAGCAGTACTTC. It encodes CASSLIGANEQYF.